This T cell receptor (beta chain) was captured in a study of OX40 agonist ivuxolimab in advanced cancers. At the level of the study: Of the participants, under 50% had some prior anti-PD-1, anti-PD-L1 or anti-CTLA-4 therapy, which was allowed. Partial responses, seen in three patients, involved one hepatocellular carcinoma and two cutaneous melanomas.

Data came from immunoSEQ multiplex PCR; TCRdb stores just in-frame clones and leaves some out. The sample consists of 50,000 to 70,000 clones, about 88% of them appearing once. The material sequenced was CD4+ or CD8+ T cells sorted from blood, taken in a trial of the OX40 agonist ivuxolimab. The TCR originated in an adult with an advanced solid tumor such as melanoma, head and neck, liver or kidney cancer.

The CDR3 nucleotides are TGTGCCAGCAGCGTAGGGGGCCGAACTCTTAACAACGAGCAGTACTTC. Its protein product is CASSVGGRTLNNEQYF. The rearrangement links TRBV9 to TRBJ2-7; TRBD1 might be the D (5 bases). The V end lost 0 bases, the J end lost 5 bases, and 18 bases lay between the germline ends. Germline CDR1 reads SGDLS; CDR2 reads YYNGEE. This CDR3 region has 16 residues. Based on the CDR3 plus reference TRBV9 and TRBJ2-7, the full variable domain is DSGVTQTPKHLITATGQRVTLRCSPRSGDLSVYWYQQSLDQGLQFLIQYYNGEERAKGNILERFSAQQFPDLHSELNLSSLELGDSALYFCASSVGGRTLNNEQYFGPGTRLTVT.